This TCR beta chain comes out of a study of blood T cell repertoires in COVID-19. Study-wide background: Samples taken during acute and convalescent COVID-19 were collected in the United States, Italy and Spain. T cells, B-cell-depleted T cells, or PBMCs provided the cDNA or gDNA that served as material.

Source study methods: Cell counts per sample came from amplifying reference gene primers. Sequencing used immunoSEQ multiplex PCR; TCRdb keeps in-frame clones, though not all of them. V, J and clone size were drawn from that table, and D and trimming were deduced from the DNA. The sample has about 96,000 clones; about four fifths are singletons. Looked up from germline, CDR1 is SEHNR and CDR2 is FQNEAQ (reference sequence). The ends lost 4 bases at V and 2 bases at J; junction bases unmatched: 9. The CDR3 is 16 amino acids. The V gene is TRBV7-9, the J gene TRBJ2-5, with 8 bases identical to TRBD1. Specimen: peripheral blood. The clonotype originates from a woman aged 60-75 years with acute or convalescent COVID-19. CDR3 sequence reads: CASSYPSQGDQETQYF. Here the CDR3 DNA reads TGTGCCAGCAGCTACCCGTCACAGGGGGATCAAGAGACCCAGTACTTC.